These T cell receptor beta chains were read from a single sample in a study of regulatory and conventional T cells in RAG deficiency. The table came from immunoSEQ multiplex PCR; TCRdb's copy has only in-frame clones and leaves some out. Counted here are around 30,000 clones, approximately 90% occurring once; the ten biggest clones make up roughly 13%. The same data also contributed to another study, on regulatory T cells.

The sequencing input was CD8+ T cells sorted from blood. The source is a human donor in good health. The CDR3 runs from the conserved cysteine through the conserved F or W. A D gene is named only where the DNA matches it firmly. Some rows have no size entry. The others give once, few or many, or a class for an expanded clone.

V: TRBV7-2
D: -
J: TRBJ1-2
size: -
DNA: TGTGCCAGCAGCTTATCTATCCCGGTGGGCAACTATGGCTACACCTTC
CDR3: CASSLSIPVGNYGYTF

V: TRBV28
D: -
J: TRBJ1-4
size: -
DNA: TGTGCCAGCAGTTTAATGGCATTTCCTTTTGCAACTAATGAAAAACTGTTTTTT
CDR3: CASSLMAFPFATNEKLFF

V: TRBV11-2
D: -
J: TRBJ1-6
size: -
DNA: TGTGCCAGCAGCTTAGGAGTTTTGAGGTCACCCCTCCACTTT
CDR3: CASSLGVLRSPLHF

V: TRBV6-5
D: -
J: TRBJ1-5
size: -
DNA: TGTGCCAGCAGACAGGGAGGGCCCAATCAGCCCCAGCATTTT
CDR3: CASRQGGPNQPQHF

V: TRBV5-6
D: TRBD2
J: TRBJ2-7
size: -
DNA: TGTGCCAGCAGCTTGGTGGCGGGAGGGCCCCTATCCTACGAGCAGTACTTC
CDR3: CASSLVAGGPLSYEQYF

V: TRBV5-6
D: -
J: TRBJ1-3
size: once
DNA: TGTGCCAGCAGAAACTTCGACCGCCTCCTCTCTGGAAACACCATATATTTT
CDR3: CASRNFDRLLSGNTIYF

V: TRBV7-6
D: -
J: TRBJ2-3
size: -
DNA: TGTGCCAGCAGCTTACGGGCCATCACAGATACGCAGTATTTT
CDR3: CASSLRAITDTQYF

V: TRBV19
D: TRBD2
J: TRBJ2-7
size: -
DNA: TGTGCCAGTAGTTCTATGGAACTAGCGGGGGGCTACGAGCAGTACTTC
CDR3: CASSSMELAGGYEQYF

V: TRBV2
D: -
J: TRBJ1-2
size: -
DNA: TGTGCCAGCACCCCATCTCGGGGGGGCTATGGCTACACCTTC
CDR3: CASTPSRGGYGYTF

V: TRBV7-9
D: -
J: TRBJ2-3
size: -
DNA: TGTGCTTCGGCACCGCCTAACACAGATACGCAGTATTTT
CDR3: CASAPPNTDTQYF

V: TRBV11-2
D: -
J: TRBJ2-7
size: -
DNA: TGTGCCAGCAGCCGGACAGCTTCCCGGTACGAGCAGTACTTC
CDR3: CASSRTASRYEQYF

V: TRBV27
D: TRBD1
J: TRBJ1-1
size: -
DNA: TGTGCCAGCAGTTTAAGGGGGCGGAACACTGAAGCTTTCTTT
CDR3: CASSLRGRNTEAFF

V: TRBV5-1
D: -
J: TRBJ1-1
size: -
DNA: TGCGCCAGCAGCTTCGGGGGTTCCATGAACACTGAAGCTTTCTTT
CDR3: CASSFGGSMNTEAFF

V: TRBV28
D: TRBD1
J: TRBJ1-6
size: medium-sized
DNA: TGTGCCAGCAGTTTTTGGACAGGGCTGAATTCACCCCTCCACTTT
CDR3: CASSFWTGLNSPLHF

V: TRBV7-9
D: TRBD1
J: TRBJ2-7
size: -
DNA: TGTGCCAGCAGCTTCATTCGGACAGGACCTAGCGAGCAGTACTTC
CDR3: CASSFIRTGPSEQYF

V: TRBV6-1
D: -
J: TRBJ1-4
size: -
DNA: TGTGCCAGCAGTCTTTGGGCAGAAACTAATGAAAAACTGTTTTTT
CDR3: CASSLWAETNEKLFF

V: TRBV9
D: TRBD1
J: TRBJ2-7
size: -
DNA: TGTGCCAGCAGCGTTAGACAGGGGGACCCCCCCTACGAGCAGTACTTC
CDR3: CASSVRQGDPPYEQYF

V: TRBV19
D: -
J: TRBJ1-2
size: -
DNA: TGTGCCAGTGGCGGCAGGGGCCTCGGCTACACCTTC
CDR3: CASGGRGLGYTF

V: TRBV27
D: TRBD2
J: TRBJ2-7
size: -
DNA: TGTGCCAGCAGTTCCGCCGGGACTACCTACGAGCAGTACTTC
CDR3: CASSSAGTTYEQYF

V: TRBV7-3
D: -
J: TRBJ1-5
size: -
DNA: TGTGCCAGCAGCCTCCCCGGTCAGCCCCAGCATTTT
CDR3: CASSLPGQPQHF

V: TRBV18
D: TRBD1
J: TRBJ2-7
size: -
DNA: TGTGCCAGCTCCCGCCGGGACAGGGGGGGAGAGCAGTACTTC
CDR3: CASSRRDRGGEQYF

V: TRBV11-2
D: -
J: TRBJ2-7
size: -
DNA: TGTGCCAGCAGCGGACCCCAAGGGGAGCAGTACTTC
CDR3: CASSGPQGEQYF

V: TRBV14
D: TRBD1
J: TRBJ1-1
size: -
DNA: TGTGCCAGCAGCCAATTGGGGGTTTCCAGGGGGGTCATGAACACTGAAGCTTTCTTT
CDR3: CASSQLGVSRGVMNTEAFF

V: TRBV27
D: -
J: TRBJ1-2
size: -
DNA: TGTGCCAGCAGTGCGGGGGGTTTCTATGGCTACACCTTC
CDR3: CASSAGGFYGYTF

V: TRBV15
D: TRBD1
J: TRBJ1-2
size: -
DNA: TGTGCCACCAGCAGAGGGGGACAGGGGGCAGAAGGCTACACCTTC
CDR3: CATSRGGQGAEGYTF

V: TRBV4-1
D: -
J: TRBJ2-5
size: -
DNA: TGCGCCAGCAGCCAAAGCCGGGGGCCCCAAGGGACCCAGTACTTC
CDR3: CASSQSRGPQGTQYF

V: TRBV9
D: TRBD2
J: TRBJ2-7
size: -
DNA: TGTGCCAGCAGCGTAGGACTAGCGGGAGGAAACTACGAGCAGTACTTC
CDR3: CASSVGLAGGNYEQYF

V: TRBV5-1
D: -
J: TRBJ2-5
size: -
DNA: TGCGCCAGCAGCCCGGCGGGTCCCCAAGAGACCCAGTACTTC
CDR3: CASSPAGPQETQYF

V: TRBV27
D: TRBD2
J: TRBJ2-7
size: few
DNA: TGTGCCAGCAGTCCATGGACTAGCGGGAGCTCCTACGAGCAGTACTTC
CDR3: CASSPWTSGSSYEQYF

V: TRBV9
D: -
J: TRBJ2-3
size: -
DNA: TGTGCCAGCAGCTCGGCGGATGGGGATACGCAGTATTTT
CDR3: CASSSADGDTQYF

V: TRBV7-8
D: -
J: TRBJ2-7
size: once
DNA: TGTGCCAGCAGCTTAGGGGCAGGCCAGCGGTTGGAGCAGTACTTC
CDR3: CASSLGAGQRLEQYF

V: TRBV6-4
D: TRBD1
J: TRBJ1-6
size: -
DNA: TGTGCCAGCAGTGACCAAGGGGGCGTTAATTCACCCCTCCACTTT
CDR3: CASSDQGGVNSPLHF

V: TRBV6-6
D: -
J: TRBJ2-2
size: -
DNA: TGTGCCAGCAGTTACTCAGGAGGGACCGGGGAGCTGTTTTTT
CDR3: CASSYSGGTGELFF

V: TRBV6-5
D: -
J: TRBJ2-5
size: -
DNA: TGTGCCAGCAGTCCCCTAGGGGGGCTCGGGGAGACCCAGTACTTC
CDR3: CASSPLGGLGETQYF

V: TRBV19
D: -
J: TRBJ1-3
size: -
DNA: TGTGCCAGCCACGGGACTTCTGGAAACACCATATATTTT
CDR3: CASHGTSGNTIYF

V: TRBV5-6
D: TRBD1
J: TRBJ2-7
size: -
DNA: TGTGCCAGCAGCGGAATGGACAGGGAGGAGGTGGAGCAGTACTTC
CDR3: CASSGMDREEVEQYF

V: TRBV27
D: TRBD1
J: TRBJ2-7
size: -
DNA: TGTGCCAGCACCAGGGGGCAGGTGCAGTACTTC
CDR3: CASTRGQVQYF

V: TRBV5-1
D: TRBD2
J: TRBJ2-2
size: -
DNA: TGCGCCAGCAGCGTGACTAGCGGGAACACCGGGGAGCTGTTTTTT
CDR3: CASSVTSGNTGELFF

V: TRBV4-1
D: -
J: TRBJ1-5
size: -
DNA: TGCGCCAGCAGCCAAGATTCGGCAGGGTTAATTTTAGTGTCCCAGCATTTT
CDR3: CASSQDSAGLILVSQHF

V: TRBV29-1
D: -
J: TRBJ1-4
size: -
DNA: TGCAGCGTTGCAGCGCGAACAAATGAAAAACTGTTTTTT
CDR3: CSVAARTNEKLFF